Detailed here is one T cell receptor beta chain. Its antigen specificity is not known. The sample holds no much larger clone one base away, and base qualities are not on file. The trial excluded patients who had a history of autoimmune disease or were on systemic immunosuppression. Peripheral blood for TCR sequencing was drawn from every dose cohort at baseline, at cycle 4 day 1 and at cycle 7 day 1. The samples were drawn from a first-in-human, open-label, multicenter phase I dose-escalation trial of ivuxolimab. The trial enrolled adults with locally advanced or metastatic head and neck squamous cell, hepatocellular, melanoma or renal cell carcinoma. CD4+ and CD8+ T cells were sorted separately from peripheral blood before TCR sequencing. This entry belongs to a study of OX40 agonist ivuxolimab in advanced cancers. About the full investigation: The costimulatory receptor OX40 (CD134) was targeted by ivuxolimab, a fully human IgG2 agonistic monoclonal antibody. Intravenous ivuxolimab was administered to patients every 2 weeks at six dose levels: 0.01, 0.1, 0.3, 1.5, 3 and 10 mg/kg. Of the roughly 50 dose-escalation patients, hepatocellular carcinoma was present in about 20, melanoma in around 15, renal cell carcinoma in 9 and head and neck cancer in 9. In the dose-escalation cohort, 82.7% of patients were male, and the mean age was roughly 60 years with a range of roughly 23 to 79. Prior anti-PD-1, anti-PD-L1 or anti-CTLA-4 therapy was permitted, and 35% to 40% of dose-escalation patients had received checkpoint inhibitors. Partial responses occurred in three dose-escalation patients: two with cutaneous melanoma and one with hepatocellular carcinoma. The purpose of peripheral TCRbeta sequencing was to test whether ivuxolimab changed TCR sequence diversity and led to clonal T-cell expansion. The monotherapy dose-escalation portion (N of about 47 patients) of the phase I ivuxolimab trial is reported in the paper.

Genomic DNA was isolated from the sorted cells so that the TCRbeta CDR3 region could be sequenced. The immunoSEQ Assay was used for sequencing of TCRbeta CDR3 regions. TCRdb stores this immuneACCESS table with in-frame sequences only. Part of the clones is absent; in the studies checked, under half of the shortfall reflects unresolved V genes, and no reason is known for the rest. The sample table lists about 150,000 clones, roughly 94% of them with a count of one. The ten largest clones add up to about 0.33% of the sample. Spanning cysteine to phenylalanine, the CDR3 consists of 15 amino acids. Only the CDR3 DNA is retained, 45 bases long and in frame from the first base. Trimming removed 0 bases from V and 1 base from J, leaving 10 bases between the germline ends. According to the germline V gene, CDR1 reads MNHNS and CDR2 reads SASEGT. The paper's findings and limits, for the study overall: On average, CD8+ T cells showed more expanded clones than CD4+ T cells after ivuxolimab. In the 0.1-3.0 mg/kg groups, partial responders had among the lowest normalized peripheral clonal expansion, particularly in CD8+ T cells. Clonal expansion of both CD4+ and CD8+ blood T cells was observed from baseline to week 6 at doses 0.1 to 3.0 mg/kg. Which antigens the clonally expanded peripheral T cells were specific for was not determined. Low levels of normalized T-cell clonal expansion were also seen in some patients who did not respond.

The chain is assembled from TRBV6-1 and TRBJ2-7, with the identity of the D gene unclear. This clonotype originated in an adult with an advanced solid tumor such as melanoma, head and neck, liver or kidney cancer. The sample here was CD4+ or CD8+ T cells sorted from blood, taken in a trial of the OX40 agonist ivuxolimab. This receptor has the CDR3 CASSEAWSLSYEQYF. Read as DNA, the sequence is TGTGCCAGCAGTGAAGCGTGGAGCTTATCCTACGAGCAGTACTTC.